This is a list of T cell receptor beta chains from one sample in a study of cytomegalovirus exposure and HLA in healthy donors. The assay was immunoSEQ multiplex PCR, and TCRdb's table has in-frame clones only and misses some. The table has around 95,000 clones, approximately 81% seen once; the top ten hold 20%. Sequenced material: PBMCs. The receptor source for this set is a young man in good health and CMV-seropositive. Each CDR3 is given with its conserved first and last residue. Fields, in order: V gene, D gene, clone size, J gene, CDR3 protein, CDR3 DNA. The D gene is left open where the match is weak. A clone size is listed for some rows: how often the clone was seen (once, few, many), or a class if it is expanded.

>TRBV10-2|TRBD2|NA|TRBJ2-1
CASSVTSGRAGEQFF
TGCGCCAGCAGTGTGACTAGCGGGAGGGCGGGTGAGCAGTTCTTC
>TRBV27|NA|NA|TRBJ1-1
CASSVAGEGNTEAFF
TGTGCCAGCAGTGTCGCAGGGGAGGGGAACACTGAAGCTTTCTTT
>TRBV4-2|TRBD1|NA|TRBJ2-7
CASSQNIGTGDNEQYF
TGTGCCAGCAGCCAAAATATCGGGACAGGGGATAACGAGCAGTACTTC
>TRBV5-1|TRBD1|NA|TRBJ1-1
CASSSGTGDDTEAFF
TGCGCCAGCAGCTCCGGGACAGGGGACGACACTGAAGCTTTCTTT
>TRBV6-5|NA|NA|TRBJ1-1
CASSQQLNTEAFF
TGTGCCAGCAGTCAACAGCTGAACACTGAAGCTTTCTTT
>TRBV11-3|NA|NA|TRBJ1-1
CASSFQNTEAFF
TGTGCCAGCAGCTTTCAGAACACTGAAGCTTTCTTT
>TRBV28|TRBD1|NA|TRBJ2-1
CATLPTGTGNSREQFF
TGTGCCACCTTACCGACCGGGACAGGGAATTCCAGAGAGCAGTTCTTC
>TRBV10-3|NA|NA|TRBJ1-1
CAITTDSNTEAFF
TGTGCCATCACTACGGACTCGAACACTGAAGCTTTCTTT
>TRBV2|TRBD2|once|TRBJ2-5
CASSEALAGDQETQYF
TGTGCCAGCAGTGAGGCACTAGCGGGAGACCAAGAGACCCAGTACTTC
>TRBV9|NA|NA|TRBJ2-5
CASSAGSTQETQYF
TGTGCCAGCAGCGCAGGTTCCACACAAGAGACCCAGTACTTC
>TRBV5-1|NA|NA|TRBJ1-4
CASSSGPPTDSTNEKLFF
TGCGCCAGCAGCTCTGGGCCTCCCACCGATTCAACTAATGAAAAACTGTTTTTT
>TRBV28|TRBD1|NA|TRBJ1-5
CASSFPIPGTGDQPQHF
TGTGCCAGCAGTTTTCCAATACCGGGGACAGGGGATCAGCCCCAGCATTTT
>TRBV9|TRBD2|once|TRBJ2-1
CASSRGTSGYNEQFF
TGTGCCAGCAGCCGTGGGACTAGCGGTTACAATGAGCAGTTCTTC
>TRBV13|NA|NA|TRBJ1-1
CASSLRVSYTEAFF
TGTGCCAGCAGCTTACGAGTAAGCTACACTGAAGCTTTCTTT
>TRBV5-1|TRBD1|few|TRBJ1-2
CASSLVGRGNYGYTF
TGCGCCAGCAGCTTGGTGGGCAGGGGGAACTATGGCTACACCTTC
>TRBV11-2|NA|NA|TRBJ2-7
CASSLAHSGYEQYF
TGTGCCAGCAGCTTAGCCCACAGCGGCTACGAGCAGTACTTC
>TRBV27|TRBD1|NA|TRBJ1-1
CASSLTGAMNTEAFF
TGTGCCAGCAGTTTAACAGGGGCCATGAACACTGAAGCTTTCTTT
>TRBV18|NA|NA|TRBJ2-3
CASSLQSTDTQYF
TGTGCCAGCTCACTACAGTCCACAGATACGCAGTATTTT
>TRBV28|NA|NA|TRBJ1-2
CASSLDSNYGYTF
TGTGCCAGCAGCCTCGACAGCAACTATGGCTACACCTTC
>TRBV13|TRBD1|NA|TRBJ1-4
CASSLEGQGADEKLFF
TGTGCCAGCAGCTTAGAGGGACAGGGGGCAGATGAAAAACTGTTTTTT
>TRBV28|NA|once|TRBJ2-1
CASSLRTGDEQFF
TGTGCCAGCAGTTTAAGGACTGGGGATGAGCAGTTCTTC
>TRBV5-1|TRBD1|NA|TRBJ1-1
CASSPSGQGAEAFF
TGCGCCAGCAGCCCCTCAGGACAGGGGGCTGAAGCTTTCTTT
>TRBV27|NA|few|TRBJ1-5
CASGHGQPQHF
TGTGCCAGCGGCCACGGGCAGCCCCAGCATTTT
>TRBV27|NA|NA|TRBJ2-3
CASSLSTADTQYF
TGTGCCAGCAGTTTGTCGACTGCAGATACGCAGTATTTT
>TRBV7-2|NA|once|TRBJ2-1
CASSLATTNEQFF
TGTGCCAGCAGCTTAGCGACTACGAATGAGCAGTTCTTC
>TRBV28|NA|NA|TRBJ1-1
CASSPQGEAFF
TGTGCCAGCAGTCCCCAGGGGGAAGCTTTCTTT
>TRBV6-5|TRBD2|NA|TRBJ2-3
CASNGLAGTDTQYF
TGTGCCAGCAACGGACTAGCGGGCACAGATACGCAGTATTTT
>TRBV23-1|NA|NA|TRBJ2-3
CASSRREFPDTQYF
TGCGCCAGCAGTCGGCGGGAATTTCCAGATACGCAGTATTTT
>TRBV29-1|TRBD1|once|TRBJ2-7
CSVSGGWDRLGEQYF
TGCAGCGTCTCAGGCGGATGGGACAGGTTAGGCGAGCAGTACTTC
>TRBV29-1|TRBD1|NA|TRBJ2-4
CSAWTGENIQYF
TGCAGCGCTTGGACAGGGGAAAACATTCAGTACTTC
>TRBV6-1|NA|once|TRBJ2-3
CASSEWTGTDTQYF
TGTGCCAGCAGTGAATGGACAGGCACAGATACGCAGTATTTT
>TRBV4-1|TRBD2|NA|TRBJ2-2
CASSPGYSGTNTGELFF
TGCGCCAGCAGCCCGGGGTATAGCGGGACGAACACCGGGGAGCTGTTTTTT
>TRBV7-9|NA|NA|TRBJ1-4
CASSSLLTDPNEKLFF
TGTGCCAGCAGCTCCCTCTTGACAGACCCTAATGAAAAACTGTTTTTT
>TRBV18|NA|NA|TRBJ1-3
CASSPGQSLGGNTIYF
TGTGCCAGCTCACCAGGACAGTCCCTCGGTGGAAACACCATATATTTT
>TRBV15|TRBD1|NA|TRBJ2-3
CATSRSPSGTGWDTQYF
TGTGCCACCAGCAGATCCCCATCCGGGACAGGGTGGGATACGCAGTATTTT
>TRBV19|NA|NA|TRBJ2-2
CASGDTNTGELFF
TGTGCCAGTGGGGACACCAACACCGGGGAGCTGTTTTTT
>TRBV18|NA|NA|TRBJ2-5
CASSPNQETQYF
TGTGCCAGCTCACCTAACCAAGAGACCCAGTACTTC
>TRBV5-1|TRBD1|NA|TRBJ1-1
CASSLDTGGTEAFF
TGCGCCAGCAGCTTGGATACAGGGGGCACTGAAGCTTTCTTT
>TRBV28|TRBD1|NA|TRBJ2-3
CASSYRGYPDTQYF
TGTGCCAGCAGCTACAGGGGGTACCCAGATACGCAGTATTTT
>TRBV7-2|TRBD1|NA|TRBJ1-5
CASSLRGEGGNQPQHF
TGTGCCAGCAGCCTCAGGGGGGAAGGGGGGAATCAGCCCCAGCATTTT
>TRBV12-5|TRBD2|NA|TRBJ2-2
CASGMLAGKNTGELFF
TGTGCTAGTGGTATGCTAGCGGGCAAAAACACCGGGGAGCTGTTTTTT
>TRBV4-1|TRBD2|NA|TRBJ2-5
CASSQGTSGRETQYF
TGCGCCAGCAGCCAAGGGACTAGCGGACGGGAGACCCAGTACTTC
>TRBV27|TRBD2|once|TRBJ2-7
CASSLGRAYEQYF
TGTGCCAGCAGTTTGGGGAGGGCCTACGAGCAGTACTTC
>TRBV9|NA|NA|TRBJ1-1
CASSSSDRTNTEAFF
TGTGCCAGCAGCTCGAGCGACAGGACGAACACTGAAGCTTTCTTT
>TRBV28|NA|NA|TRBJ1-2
CASSLSVNYGYTF
TGTGCCAGCAGTTTATCAGTAAACTATGGCTACACCTTC
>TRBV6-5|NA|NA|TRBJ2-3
CASRGQSTDTQYF
TGTGCCAGCAGGGGGCAGAGCACAGATACGCAGTATTTT
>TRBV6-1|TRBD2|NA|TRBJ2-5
CASSEAYSGTETQYF
TGTGCCAGCAGTGAAGCTTATAGCGGGACCGAGACCCAGTACTTC
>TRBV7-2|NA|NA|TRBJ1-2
CASSFPWTVHYTF
TGTGCCAGCAGCTTTCCTTGGACAGTTCACTACACCTTC
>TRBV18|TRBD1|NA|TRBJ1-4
CASSPSPGDRGYEKLFF
TGTGCCAGCTCACCATCGCCCGGGGACAGGGGATATGAAAAACTGTTTTTT
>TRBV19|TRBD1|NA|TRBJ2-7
CASSFRGRRPYEQYF
TGTGCCAGTAGTTTCAGGGGGCGACGACCCTACGAGCAGTACTTC
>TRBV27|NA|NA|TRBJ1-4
CASMGARGEKLFF
TGTGCCAGCATGGGGGCTCGGGGAGAAAAACTGTTTTTT
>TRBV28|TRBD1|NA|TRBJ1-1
CASSAQGDGTEAFF
TGTGCCAGCAGTGCACAGGGGGATGGTACTGAAGCTTTCTTT
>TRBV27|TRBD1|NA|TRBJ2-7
CASSQGQGYSYEQYF
TGTGCCAGCAGTCAGGGACAGGGATACTCCTACGAGCAGTACTTC
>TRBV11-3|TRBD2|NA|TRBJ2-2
CASSPGGLAGMNTGELFF
TGTGCCAGCAGCCCCGGGGGACTAGCGGGGATGAACACCGGGGAGCTGTTTTTT
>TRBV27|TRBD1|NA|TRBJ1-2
CASSPGQGLSGYTF
TGTGCCAGCAGTCCTGGACAGGGCCTTTCTGGCTACACCTTC
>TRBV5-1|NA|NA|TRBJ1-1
CASSEGVRGIGAFF
TGCGCCAGCAGCGAAGGGGTGCGGGGCATCGGCGCTTTCTTT
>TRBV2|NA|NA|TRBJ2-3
CASSDARRASSTDTQYF
TGTGCCAGCAGTGACGCCCGGCGGGCGTCTAGCACAGATACGCAGTATTTT
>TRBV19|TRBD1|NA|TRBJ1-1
CAGRGQGNTEAFF
TGTGCCGGACGGGGACAGGGGAACACTGAAGCTTTCTTT
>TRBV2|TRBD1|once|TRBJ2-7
CATKGAGYEQYF
TGTGCCACAAAGGGGGCCGGCTACGAGCAGTACTTC
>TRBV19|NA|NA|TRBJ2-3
CASRRTGADTQYF
TGTGCCAGCCGACGAACGGGGGCAGATACGCAGTATTTT